What follows is one T cell receptor (beta chain) and its context. Its antigen is undetermined. The data originate from a study of OX40 agonist ivuxolimab in advanced cancers. For the study at large: With ivuxolimab, an agonistic anti-OX40 (CD134) antibody, patients were treated. The dose-escalation group included hepatocellular carcinoma, melanoma, renal cell carcinoma and head and neck cancer.

CDR3 length: 17 residues. The ends lost 5 bases at V and 4 bases at J; junction bases unmatched: 15. Germline assignment: CDR1 SGHNT and CDR2 YYREEE (reference sequence). Libraries were prepared by immunoSEQ multiplex PCR; TCRdb keeps only in-frame clonotypes and omits some of them. The table lists tens of thousands of clones, about 92% of them singletons. Study results and limitations: Expanded peripheral T-cell antigen specificity went undetermined. CD4+ T cells averaged fewer expanded clones than CD8+ T cells.

This chain uses TRBV5-4 with TRBJ2-3; 8 bases are a match to TRBD2. This sequence was found in an adult with an advanced solid tumor such as melanoma, head and neck, liver or kidney cancer. The sample consisted of CD4+ or CD8+ T cells sorted from blood, taken in a trial of the OX40 agonist ivuxolimab. The CDR3 sequence: CASRGDWEAGDPDTQYF. The CDR3 region has the DNA TGTGCCAGCAGGGGGGACTGGGAAGCGGGGGACCCAGATACGCAGTATTTT. The whole variable domain, filled in from reference TRBV5-4 and TRBJ2-3, reads ETGVTQSPTHLIKTRGQQVTLRCSSQSGHNTVSWYQQALGQGPQFIFQYYREEENGRGNFPPRFSGLQFPNYSSELNVNALELDDSALYLCASRGDWEAGDPDTQYFGPGTRLTVL.